This TCR beta chain stems from a study of beta chain features in type 1 diabetes. The entirety of the isolated RNA underwent reverse transcription, so expressed TCRB transcripts were sequenced. Repertoires were generated with immunoSEQ multiplex PCR, while TCRdb's copy carries only in-frame clones and drops some. Of over 120,000 clones listed, about 9.4% are singletons. This clone was counted only a few times. The V end lost 5 bases, the J end lost 11 bases, and 21 bases lay between the germline ends. CDR3 size: 14 residues. Germline CDR1 and CDR2: SEHNR and FQNEAQ (reference sequence). Sequences were obtained from naive CD4+ T cells from blood. J is TRBJ2-5 and V is TRBV7-9; a weak D match, TRBD1 (5 bases). The sequence came from a man between 18 and 29 years old in good health. CDR3 DNA sequence: TGTGCCAGCAGCAGTTACAGGTCCTGGGGTGAGCAGTACTTC. Amino acids: CASSSYRSWGEQYF.